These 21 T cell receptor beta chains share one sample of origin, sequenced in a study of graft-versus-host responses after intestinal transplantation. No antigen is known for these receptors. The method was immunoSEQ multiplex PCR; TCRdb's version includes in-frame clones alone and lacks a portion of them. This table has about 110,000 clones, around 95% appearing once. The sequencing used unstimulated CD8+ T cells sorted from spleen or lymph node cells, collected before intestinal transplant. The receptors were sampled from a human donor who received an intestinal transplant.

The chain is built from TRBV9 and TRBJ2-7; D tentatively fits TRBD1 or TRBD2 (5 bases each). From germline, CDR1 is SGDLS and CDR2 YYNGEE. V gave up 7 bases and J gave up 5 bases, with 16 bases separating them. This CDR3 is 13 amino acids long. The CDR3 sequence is CASGGLWGNEQYF. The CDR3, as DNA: TGTGCCAGCGGAGGACTCTGGGGCAACGAGCAGTACTTC.

The CDR3 reads CSVLYGQLGELFF. The DNA of the CDR3 is TGCAGCGTTCTTTACGGACAGCTCGGGGAGCTGTTTTTT. The chain links TRBV29-1 to TRBJ2-2, with a weak D call TRBD1 (6 bases). Trimming removed 5 bases from V and 7 bases from J, with 14 bases in between. CDR1 SQVTM and CDR2 ANQGSEA come from the germline V gene. This CDR3 is built from 13 residues.

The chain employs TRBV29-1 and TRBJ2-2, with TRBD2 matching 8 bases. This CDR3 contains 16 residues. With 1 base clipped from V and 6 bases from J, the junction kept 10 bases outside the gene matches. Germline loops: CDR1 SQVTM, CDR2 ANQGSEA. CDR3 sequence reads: CSVEGFSGTRAGELFF. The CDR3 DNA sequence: TGCAGCGTTGAAGGGTTTAGCGGGACCCGGGCCGGGGAGCTGTTTTTT.

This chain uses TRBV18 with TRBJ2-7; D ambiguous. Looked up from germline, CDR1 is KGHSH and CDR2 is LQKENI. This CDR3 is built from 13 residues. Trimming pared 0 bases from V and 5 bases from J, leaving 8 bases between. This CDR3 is CASSPPFTNEQYF. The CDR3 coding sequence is TGTGCCAGCTCACCACCGTTCACTAACGAGCAGTACTTC.

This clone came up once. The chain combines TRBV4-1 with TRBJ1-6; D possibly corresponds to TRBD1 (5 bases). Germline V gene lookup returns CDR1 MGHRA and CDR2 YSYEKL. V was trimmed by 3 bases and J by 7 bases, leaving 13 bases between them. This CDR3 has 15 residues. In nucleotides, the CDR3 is TGCGCCAGCAGCCATCAAGGGGCTGGAAATTCACCCCTCCACTTT. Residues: CASSHQGAGNSPLHF.

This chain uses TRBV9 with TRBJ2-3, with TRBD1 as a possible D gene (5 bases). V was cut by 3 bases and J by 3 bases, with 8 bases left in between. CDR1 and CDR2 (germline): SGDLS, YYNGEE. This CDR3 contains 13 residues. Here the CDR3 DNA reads TGTGCCAGCAGCGACGACAGAACAGATACGCAGTATTTT. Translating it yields CASSDDRTDTQYF.

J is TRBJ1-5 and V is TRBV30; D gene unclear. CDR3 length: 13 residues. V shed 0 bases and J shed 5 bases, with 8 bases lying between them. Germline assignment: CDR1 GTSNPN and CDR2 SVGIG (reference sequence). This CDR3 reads CAWSVTNDQPQHF. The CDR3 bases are TGTGCCTGGAGTGTAACTAATGATCAGCCCCAGCATTTT. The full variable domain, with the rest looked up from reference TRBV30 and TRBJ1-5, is SQTIHQWPATLVQPVGSPLSLECTVEGTSNPNLYWYRQAAGRGLQLLFYSVGIGQISSEVPQNLSASRPQDRQFILSSKKLLLSDSGFYLCAWSVTNDQPQHFGDGTRLSIL.

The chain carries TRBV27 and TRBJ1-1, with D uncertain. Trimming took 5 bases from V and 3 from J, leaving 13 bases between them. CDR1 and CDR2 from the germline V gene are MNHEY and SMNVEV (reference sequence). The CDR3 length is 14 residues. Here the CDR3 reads CASSPLSLYTEAFF. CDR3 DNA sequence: TGTGCCAGCAGTCCCCTATCGTTGTACACTGAAGCTTTCTTT.

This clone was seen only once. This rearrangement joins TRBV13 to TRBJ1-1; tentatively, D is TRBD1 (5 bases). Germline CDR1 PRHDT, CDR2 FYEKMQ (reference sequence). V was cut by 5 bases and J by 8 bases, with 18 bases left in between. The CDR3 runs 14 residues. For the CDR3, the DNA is TGTGCCAGCAGCGGGCGGGGGGGATGGGCCGAAGCTTTCTTT. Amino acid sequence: CASSGRGGWAEAFF. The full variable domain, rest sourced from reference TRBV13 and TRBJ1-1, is AAGVIQSPRHLIKEKRETATLKCYPIPRHDTVYWYQQGPGQDPQFLISFYEKMQSDKGSIPDRFSAQQFSDYHSELNMSSLELGDSALYFCASSGRGGWAEAFFGQGTRLTVV.

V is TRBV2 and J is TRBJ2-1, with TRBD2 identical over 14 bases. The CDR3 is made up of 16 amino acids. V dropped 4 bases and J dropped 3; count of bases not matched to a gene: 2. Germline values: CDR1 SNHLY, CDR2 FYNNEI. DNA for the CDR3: TGTGCCAGCAGTGGACTAGCGGGAGGGTTCTACAATGAGCAGTTCTTC. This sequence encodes CASSGLAGGFYNEQFF.

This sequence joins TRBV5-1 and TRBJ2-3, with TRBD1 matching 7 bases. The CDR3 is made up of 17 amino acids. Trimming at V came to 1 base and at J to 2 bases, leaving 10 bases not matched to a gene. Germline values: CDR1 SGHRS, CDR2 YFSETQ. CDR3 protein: CASSLMGQTSPTDTQYF. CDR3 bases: TGCGCCAGCAGCTTGATGGGACAGACATCTCCCACAGATACGCAGTATTTT.

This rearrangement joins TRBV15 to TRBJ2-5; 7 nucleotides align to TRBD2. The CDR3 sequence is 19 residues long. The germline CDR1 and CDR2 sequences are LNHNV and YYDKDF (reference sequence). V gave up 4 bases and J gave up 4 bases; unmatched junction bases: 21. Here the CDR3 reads CATSTTHLTGNPGGETQYF. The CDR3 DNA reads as TGTGCCACCAGCACCACCCACCTTACGGGAAACCCGGGAGGAGAGACCCAGTACTTC.

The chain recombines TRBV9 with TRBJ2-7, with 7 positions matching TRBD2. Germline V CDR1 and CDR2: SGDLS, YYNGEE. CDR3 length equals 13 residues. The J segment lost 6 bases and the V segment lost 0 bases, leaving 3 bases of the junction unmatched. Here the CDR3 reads CASSVGGGTEQYF. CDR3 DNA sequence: TGTGCCAGCAGCGTAGGGGGGGGAACCGAGCAGTACTTC.

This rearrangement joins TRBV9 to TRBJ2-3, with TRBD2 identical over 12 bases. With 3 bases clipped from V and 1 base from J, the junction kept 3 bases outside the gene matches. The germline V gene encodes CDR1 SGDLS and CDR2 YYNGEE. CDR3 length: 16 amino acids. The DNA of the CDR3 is TGTGCCAGCAGCGCTTCTAGCGGGAGGGGCACAGATACGCAGTATTTT. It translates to CASSASSGRGTDTQYF.

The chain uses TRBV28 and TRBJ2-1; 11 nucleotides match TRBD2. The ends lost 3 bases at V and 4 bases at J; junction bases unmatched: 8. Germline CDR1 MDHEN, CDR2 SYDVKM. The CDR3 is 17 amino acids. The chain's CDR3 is CASSLSTSGGQYNEQFF. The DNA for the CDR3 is TGTGCCAGCAGTTTGAGTACTAGCGGGGGACAATACAATGAGCAGTTCTTC.

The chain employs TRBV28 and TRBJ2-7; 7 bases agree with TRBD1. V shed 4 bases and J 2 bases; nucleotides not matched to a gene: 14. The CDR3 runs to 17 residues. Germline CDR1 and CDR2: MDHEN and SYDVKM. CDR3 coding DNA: TGTGCCAGCAGTTCCGCCGTACAGGGGATCTCTACCTACGAGCAGTACTTC. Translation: CASSSAVQGISTYEQYF.

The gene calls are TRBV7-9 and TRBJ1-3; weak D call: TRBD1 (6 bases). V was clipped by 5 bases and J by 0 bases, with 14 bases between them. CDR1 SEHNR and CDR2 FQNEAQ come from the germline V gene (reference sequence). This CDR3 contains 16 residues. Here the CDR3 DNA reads TGTGCCAGCAGCCAGGGGTTCCTGAACTCTGGAAACACCATATATTTT. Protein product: CASSQGFLNSGNTIYF.

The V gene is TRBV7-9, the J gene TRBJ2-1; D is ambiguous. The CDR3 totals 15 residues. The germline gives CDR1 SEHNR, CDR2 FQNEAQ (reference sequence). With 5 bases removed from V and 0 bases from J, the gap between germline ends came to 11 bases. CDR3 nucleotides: TGTGCCAGCAGCCTGTGGTTGAGCTCCTACAATGAGCAGTTCTTC. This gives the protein CASSLWLSSYNEQFF.

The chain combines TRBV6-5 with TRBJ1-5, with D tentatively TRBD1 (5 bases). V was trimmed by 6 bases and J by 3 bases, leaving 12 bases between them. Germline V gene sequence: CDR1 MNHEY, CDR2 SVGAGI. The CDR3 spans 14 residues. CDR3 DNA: TGTGCCAGCAGACAAACAGGTTCCAATCAGCCCCAGCATTTT. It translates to CASRQTGSNQPQHF.

In nucleotides, the CDR3 is TGTGCCAGCAGGGGACAGGGGGCGACCGGGGAGCTGTTTTTT. It yields the protein CASRGQGATGELFF. The chain is built from TRBV7-9 and TRBJ2-2; TRBD1 aligns across 12 bases. With 6 bases clipped from V and 5 bases from J, the junction kept 1 base outside the gene matches. This CDR3 spans 14 amino acids. Germline CDR1 SEHNR, CDR2 FQNEAQ (reference sequence).

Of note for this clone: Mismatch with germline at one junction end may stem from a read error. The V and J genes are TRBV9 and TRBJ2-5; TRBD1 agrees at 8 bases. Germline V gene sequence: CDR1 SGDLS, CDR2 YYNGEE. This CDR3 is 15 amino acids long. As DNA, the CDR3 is TGTGCCAGCAGCGTAGAGCCAGGGGGCTTGGAGACCCGGTACTTC. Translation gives CASSVEPGGLETRYF.